This TCR beta chain emerged from a study of chemoradiotherapy in HPV16-positive cancers. Looking at the study overall: Candidate HPV-specific clones and shared TCR motifs came from a couple of HPV16-positive patients.

This CDR3 has 13 amino acids. In germline, CDR1 is SGHVS, CDR2 FQNEAQ. Trimming pared 7 bases from V and 1 base from J, leaving 10 bases between. The data were produced by immunoSEQ multiplex PCR, yet TCRdb's version contains in-frame clones alone and is incomplete. The sample consists of 14,000 or so clones, approximately 89% of them appearing once. This chain uses TRBV7-8 with TRBJ1-1; D might be TRBD1 (6 bases). This TCR came from a human donor with HPV-associated anogenital cancer. Sequences were derived from tumor tissue, sampled from a patient who underwent chemoradiotherapy. The CDR3 reads CASIGGRNTEAFF. As DNA, the CDR3 is TGTGCCAGCATAGGGGGTAGGAACACTGAAGCTTTCTTT.